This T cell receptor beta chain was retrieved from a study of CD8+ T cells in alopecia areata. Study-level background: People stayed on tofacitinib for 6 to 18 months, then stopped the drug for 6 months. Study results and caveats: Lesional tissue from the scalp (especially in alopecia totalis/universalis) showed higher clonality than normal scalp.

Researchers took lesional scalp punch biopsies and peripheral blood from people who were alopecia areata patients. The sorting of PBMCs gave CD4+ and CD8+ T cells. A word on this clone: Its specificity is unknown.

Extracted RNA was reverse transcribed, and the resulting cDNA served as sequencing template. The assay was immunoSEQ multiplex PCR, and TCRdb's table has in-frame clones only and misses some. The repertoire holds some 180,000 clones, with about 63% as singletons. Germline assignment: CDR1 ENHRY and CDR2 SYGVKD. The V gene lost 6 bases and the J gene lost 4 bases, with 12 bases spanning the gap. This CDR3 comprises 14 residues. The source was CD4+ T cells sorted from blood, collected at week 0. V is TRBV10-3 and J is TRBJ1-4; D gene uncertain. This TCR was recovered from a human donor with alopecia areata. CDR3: CAIRALRDNEKLFF. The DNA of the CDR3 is TGTGCCATCAGGGCCTTGAGGGATAATGAAAAACTGTTTTTT.